The 22 T cell receptor beta chains below all came from one sample that was sequenced in a study of untreated major depressive disorder. Profiled with immunoSEQ multiplex PCR; TCRdb holds only in-frame clones, not every one. In the table there are fewer than 25,000 clones, more than 70% of which are singletons. Sequenced: CD4+ T cells from PBMCs. These receptors all come from a woman in her twenties or thirties in good health.

The chain carries TRBV6-1 and TRBJ2-7; the D gene is possibly TRBD1 (5 bases). The CDR3 runs to 15 residues. Germline V lookup: CDR1 MNHNS, CDR2 SASEGT. The ends were cut back, 4 bases at V and 2 bases at J, with 15 bases in the middle. The CDR3 bases are TGTGCCAGCAGTGCCTCCAGGGTAGGTGCCTACGAGCAGTACTTC. It yields the protein CASSASRVGAYEQYF.

The rearrangement joins TRBV30 to TRBJ2-5, with D perhaps being TRBD1 or TRBD2 (7 bases each). The J call may be wrong; the DNA end is better matched by TRBJ2-7. Germline V gene sequence: CDR1 GTSNPN, CDR2 SVGIG (reference sequence). This CDR3 has 12 amino acids. CDR3 nucleotide sequence: TGTGCCTGGAACAGGGGACTAAGCGAGCAGTACTTC. Translated, it gives CAWNRGLSEQYF.

V usage is TRBV7-2 and J usage is TRBJ2-3, with 9 positions matching TRBD2. Germline V gene sequence: CDR1 SGHTA, CDR2 FQGNSA. J was trimmed by 11 bases and V by 2 bases; bases with no gene match: 2. The CDR3 has 12 residues. CDR3 protein: CASSLRAGGQYF. The DNA of the CDR3 is TGTGCCAGCAGCTTAAGAGCGGGAGGGCAGTATTTT.

The CDR3 DNA reads TGTGCCAGCAGCTTAGGGACAGGGTTCGGCTACACCTTC. Its translation: CASSLGTGFGYTF. This chain joins TRBV7-8 and TRBJ1-2; TRBD1 matches at 8 bases. This CDR3 has 13 residues. Germline lookup yields CDR1 SGHVS and CDR2 FQNEAQ. J was trimmed by 8 bases and V by 1 base; bases with no gene match: 3. The whole variable domain, filled in from reference TRBV7-8 and TRBJ1-2, reads GAGVSQSPRYKVAKRGQDVALRCDPISGHVSLFWYQQALGQGPEFLTYFQNEAQLDKSGLPSDRFFAERPEGSVSTLKIQRTQQEDSAVYLCASSLGTGFGYTFGSGTRLTVV.

J is TRBJ1-2 and V is TRBV28; weak D call: TRBD1 (5 bases). Trimming cost V 7 bases and J 0 bases, with 18 bases left between them. The CDR3 spans 16 residues. Germline CDR1 and CDR2: MDHEN and SYDVKM. The CDR3 DNA sequence: TGTGCCAGCAACGCCCCCGGGACGCTAGCTAACTATGGCTACACCTTC. Its translation: CASNAPGTLANYGYTF.

J is TRBJ2-1 and V is TRBV5-1; 7 bases map to TRBD1. CDR1 and CDR2 (germline): SGHRS, YFSETQ. This CDR3 contains 16 residues. After removal of 0 bases from V and 3 bases from J, the junction contained 6 bases not matched to a gene. The CDR3 loop reads CASSLADRVNYNEQFF. In DNA form, the CDR3 reads TGCGCCAGCAGCTTGGCAGACAGGGTGAACTACAATGAGCAGTTCTTC.

The chain has TRBV18 and TRBJ2-7; D may be TRBD2 (6 bases). The germline V gene encodes CDR1 KGHSH and CDR2 LQKENI. This CDR3 is 14 amino acids long. V was clipped by 2 bases and J by 5 bases, with 13 bases between them. This chain's CDR3 is CASSPGTQSDEQYF. CDR3 in DNA: TGTGCCAGCTCACCAGGGACTCAAAGCGACGAGCAGTACTTC.

The J gene is TRBJ1-1, the V gene TRBV5-4; D uncertain. Trimming took off 1 base at V and 3 bases at J, with 4 bases between the two ends. The germline V gene encodes CDR1 SGHNT and CDR2 YYREEE (reference sequence). The CDR3 contains 12 residues. The CDR3 DNA reads TGTGCCAGCAGCTTGCAGGACACTGAAGCTTTCTTT. It specifies CASSLQDTEAFF.

The chain employs TRBV30 and TRBJ2-2, with 9 bases matching TRBD1. Trimming at V came to 7 bases and at J to 5 bases, leaving 2 bases not matched to a gene. CDR3 length: 12 residues. Germline V gives CDR1 GTSNPN, CDR2 SVGIG (reference sequence). The CDR3 bases are TGTGCCTCCGGGACAGGGACCGGGGAGCTGTTTTTT. It codes for CASGTGTGELFF.

The chain has TRBV27 and TRBJ1-1; no clear D. V lost 3 bases and J 1 base, leaving 6 bases between the germline ends. Germline CDR1 and CDR2: MNHEY and SMNVEV (reference sequence). The CDR3 loop spans 13 amino acids. The CDR3 DNA is TGTGCCAGCAGTTTCACGGGGAACACTGAAGCTTTCTTT. Encoded protein: CASSFTGNTEAFF.

The rearrangement uses TRBV5-5 and TRBJ2-2, with 10 bases that match TRBD2. V trimming: 1 base; J trimming: 1 base; junction bases outside the gene matches: 1. The CDR3 sequence is 16 residues long. CDR1 and CDR2 (germline): SGHKS, YYEKEE (reference sequence). For the CDR3, the DNA is TGTGCCAGCAGCTTGTGGACTAGCGGGAACACCGGGGAGCTGTTTTTT. Its translation is CASSLWTSGNTGELFF.

CDR3 DNA: TGTGCCAGCAGCCGTCTTGGACAGAACTATGGCTACACCTTC. Translation: CASSRLGQNYGYTF. The chain uses TRBV28 and TRBJ1-2, with a possible D match to TRBD1 (6 bases). CDR3 size: 14 residues. Trimming stripped 6 bases from V and 2 bases from J, with 13 bases between. The germline V gene has CDR1 MDHEN and CDR2 SYDVKM.

J is TRBJ1-4 and V is TRBV5-6; weak D call: TRBD1 (6 bases). The CDR3 loop spans 16 amino acids. Between the trimmed V and J ends, which lost 4 bases and 7 bases, there was a span of 20 bases. CDR1 and CDR2 from the germline V gene are SGHDT and YYEEEE. Written as DNA, the CDR3 is TGTGCCAGCAGCGGAGCCAGGACAGTCTCCCTTGAAAAACTGTTTTTT. It translates to CASSGARTVSLEKLFF.

The chain couples TRBV25-1 to TRBJ1-6; D is uncertain. This CDR3 has 14 residues. Trimming left V 4 bases short and J 5 bases short, with 9 bases between. Germline CDR1 reads MGHDK; CDR2 reads SYGVNS. The CDR3 loop is CASSGHSDNSPLHF. The CDR3 DNA reads as TGTGCCAGCAGTGGACATTCGGATAATTCACCCCTCCACTTT.

The chain has TRBV7-3 and TRBJ1-2; 7 positions agree with TRBD1. The CDR3 is made up of 17 amino acids. Trimming removed 4 bases from V and 2 bases from J; junction bases left unmatched: 13. Germline-derived CDR1 and CDR2 are SGHTA and FQGTGA. The CDR3 bases are TGTGCCAGCAGCTCTCTCTTCCAGGGACAGATCAACTATGGCTACACCTTC. Residues: CASSSLFQGQINYGYTF.

The V and J genes are TRBV7-3 and TRBJ2-2, with D maybe TRBD1 (5 bases). The CDR3 has 15 residues. V shed 5 bases and J shed 4 bases, with 14 bases lying between them. From germline, CDR1 is SGHTA and CDR2 FQGTGA. The CDR3 sequence: CASSPGRDSTGELFF. The DNA of the CDR3 is TGTGCCAGCAGCCCCGGCCGTGACAGCACCGGGGAGCTGTTTTTT.

The chain uses TRBV30 and TRBJ1-5; tentative D call: TRBD1 (6 bases). CDR1 GTSNPN and CDR2 SVGIG come from the germline V gene (reference sequence). The ends were cut back, 1 base at V and 5 bases at J, with 12 bases in the middle. There are 14 residues in the CDR3. CDR3: CAWSGGGGDQPQHF. The CDR3 bases are TGTGCCTGGAGTGGAGGGGGTGGGGATCAGCCCCAGCATTTT.

This clone was seen just once. The chain couples TRBV7-9 to TRBJ1-1; 7 bases are shared with TRBD1. CDR1 and CDR2 (germline): SEHNR, FQNEAQ (reference sequence). V was pared by 3 bases and J by 9 bases, with 7 bases of the junction left unmatched. CDR3 size: 13 residues. The CDR3 here is CASSFYADRQAFF. The CDR3 DNA reads as TGTGCCAGCAGCTTCTACGCGGACAGGCAAGCTTTCTTT. The variable domain in full, with the rest retrieved from reference TRBV7-9 and TRBJ1-1, is DTGVSQNPRHKITKRGQNVTFRCDPISEHNRLYWYRQTLGQGPEFLTYFQNEAQLEKSRLLSDRFSAERPKGSFSTLEIQRTEQGDSAMYLCASSFYADRQAFFGQGTRLTVV.

This chain connects TRBV5-1 to TRBJ2-3; 7 nucleotides line up with TRBD1. The J segment lost 3 bases and the V segment lost 4 bases, leaving 8 bases of the junction unmatched. The CDR3 totals 15 residues. From germline, CDR1 is SGHRS and CDR2 YFSETQ. The CDR3 spells CASSTGVSVTDTQYF. CDR3 coding DNA: TGCGCCAGCAGCACAGGGGTTAGCGTTACAGATACGCAGTATTTT.

The chain has TRBV20-1 and TRBJ2-5, with 8 bases lining up with TRBD1. The J segment lost 4 bases and the V segment lost 8 bases, leaving 3 bases of the junction unmatched. Germline V CDR1 and CDR2: DFQATT, SNEGSKA (reference sequence). CDR3 size: 11 residues. Here the CDR3 DNA reads TGCAGTTCGACAGGGGTAGAGACCCAGTACTTC. Amino acid sequence: CSSTGVETQYF.

The chain links TRBV19 to TRBJ2-2; no reliable D call. The CDR3 has 12 residues. Per germline, CDR1 LNHDA and CDR2 SQIVND (reference sequence). Trimming removed 8 bases at V and 6 bases at J, with 10 bases between. CDR3 in DNA: TGTGCCAGTCGGCAGTTGGCCGGGGAGCTGTTTTTT. The encoded protein is CASRQLAGELFF.

The J gene is TRBJ1-5, the V gene TRBV21-1; TRBD1, as called in the table, went unchecked against the DNA. TRBV21-1 is marked as a pseudogene. This CDR3 has 18 residues. The CDR3: CASSVRDRVFGGWQPQHF. The CDR3 DNA reads TGTGCCAGCAGCGTACGGGACAGGGTGTTTGGGGGATGGCAGCCCCAGCATTTT.